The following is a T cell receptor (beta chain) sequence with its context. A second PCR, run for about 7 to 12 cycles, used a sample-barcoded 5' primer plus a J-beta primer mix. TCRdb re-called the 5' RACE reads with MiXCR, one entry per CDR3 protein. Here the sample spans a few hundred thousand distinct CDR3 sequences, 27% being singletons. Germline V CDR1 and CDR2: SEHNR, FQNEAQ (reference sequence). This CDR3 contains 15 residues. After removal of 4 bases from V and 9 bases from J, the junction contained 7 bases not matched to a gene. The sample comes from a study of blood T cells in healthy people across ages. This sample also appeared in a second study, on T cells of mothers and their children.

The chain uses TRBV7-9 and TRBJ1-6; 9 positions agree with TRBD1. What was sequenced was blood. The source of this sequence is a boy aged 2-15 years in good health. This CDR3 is CASSSGTGSGSPLHF. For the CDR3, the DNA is TGTGCCAGCAGCTCCGGGACAGGGTCGGGTTCACCCCTCCACTTT.